Sequencing of this TCR beta chain was carried out in a study of metastatic and nonmetastatic thyroid tumors. Study-level information: Repertoires from blood and tumor or nodule tissue of malignant and benign thyroid patients were compared. Whole-study findings and limits: Malignant thyroid tumors reportedly exceeded benign nodules significantly in TCR beta diversity, with the difference appearing in blood and tumor.

None of the patients had undergone any treatment ahead of thyroid surgery. Original data processing: Clinicopathological groups of papillary thyroid cancer showed CDR3 differences that were used to build a distant-metastasis classifier. Through MiXCR, TCRdb re-clonotyped the PCR reads. What appears here as the V and J calls and clone size reflects TCRdb's work, not the paper's. The sample has over 10,000 clones, around 23% seen once; the top ten hold 3% to 4.5%. In germline, CDR1 is GTSNPN, CDR2 SVGIG (reference sequence). The ends were cut back, 0 bases at V and 1 base at J, with 6 bases in the middle. This CDR3 comprises 13 residues. This clone was counted many times. The target antigen is unknown.

This TCR derives from a female donor with papillary thyroid cancer or a benign thyroid nodule (not recorded which). Some clones in this sample may be carry-over from other donors' samples. This chain links TRBV30 with TRBJ1-1; D remains unclear. Sequencing was done on a sample of blood. The CDR3 spells CAWSVRENTEAFF. The CDR3 region has the DNA TGTGCCTGGAGTGTACGGGAGAACACTGAAGCTTTCTTT.